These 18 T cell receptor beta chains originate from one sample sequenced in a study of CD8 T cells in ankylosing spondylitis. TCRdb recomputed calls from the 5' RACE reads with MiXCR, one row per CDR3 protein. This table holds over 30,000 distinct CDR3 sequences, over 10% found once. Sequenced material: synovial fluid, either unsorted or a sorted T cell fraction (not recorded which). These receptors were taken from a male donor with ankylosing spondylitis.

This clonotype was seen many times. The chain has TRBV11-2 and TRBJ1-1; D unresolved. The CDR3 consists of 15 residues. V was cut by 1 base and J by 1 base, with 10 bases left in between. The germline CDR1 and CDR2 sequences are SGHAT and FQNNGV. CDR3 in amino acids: CASSLVGVRNTEAFF. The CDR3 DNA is TGTGCCAGCAGCTTAGTTGGGGTCAGGAACACTGAAGCTTTCTTT.

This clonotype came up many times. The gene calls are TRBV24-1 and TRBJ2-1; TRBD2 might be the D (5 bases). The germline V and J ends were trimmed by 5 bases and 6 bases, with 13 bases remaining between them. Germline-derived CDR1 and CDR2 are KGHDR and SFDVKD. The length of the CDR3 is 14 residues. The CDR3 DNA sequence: TGTGCCACCAGTGGCCTTCCGGGGTCCAATGAGCAGTTCTTC. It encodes CATSGLPGSNEQFF.

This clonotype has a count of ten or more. The CDR3, as DNA: TGCAGTGCTAGAATTCCGGGGATGAACACTGAAGCTTTCTTT. This sequence encodes CSARIPGMNTEAFF. The chain is built from TRBV20-1 and TRBJ1-1; D remains ambiguous. The CDR3 has 14 residues. V was pared by 2 bases and J by 0 bases, with 10 bases between. CDR1 is DFQATT, CDR2 SNEGSKA, per germline (reference sequence).

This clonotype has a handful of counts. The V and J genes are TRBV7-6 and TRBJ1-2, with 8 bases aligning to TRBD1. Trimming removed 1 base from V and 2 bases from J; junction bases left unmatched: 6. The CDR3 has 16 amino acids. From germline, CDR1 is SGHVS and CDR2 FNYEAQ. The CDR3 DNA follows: TGTGCCAGCAGCTTAGAGCCGTGGGACAGGAACTATGGCTACACCTTC. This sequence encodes CASSLEPWDRNYGYTF. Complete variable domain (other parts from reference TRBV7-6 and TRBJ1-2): GAGVSQSPRYKVTKRGQDVALRCDPISGHVSLYWYRQALGQGPEFLTYFNYEAQQDKSGLPNDRFSAERPEGSISTLTIQRTEQRDSAMYRCASSLEPWDRNYGYTFGSGTRLTVV.

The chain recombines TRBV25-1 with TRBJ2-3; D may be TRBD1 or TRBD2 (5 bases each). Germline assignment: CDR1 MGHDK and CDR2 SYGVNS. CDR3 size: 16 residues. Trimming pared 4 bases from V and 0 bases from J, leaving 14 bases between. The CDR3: CASSAWPRDSTDTQYF. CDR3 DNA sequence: TGTGCCAGCAGTGCTTGGCCCCGGGACAGCACAGATACGCAGTATTTT.

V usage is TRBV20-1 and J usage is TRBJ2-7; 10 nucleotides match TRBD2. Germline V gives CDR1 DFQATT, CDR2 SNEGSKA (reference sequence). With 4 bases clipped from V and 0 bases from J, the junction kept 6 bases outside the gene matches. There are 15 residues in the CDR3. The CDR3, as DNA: TGCAGTGCTAAACCGCTAGCGGGGGACTCCTACGAGCAGTACTTC. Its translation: CSAKPLAGDSYEQYF.

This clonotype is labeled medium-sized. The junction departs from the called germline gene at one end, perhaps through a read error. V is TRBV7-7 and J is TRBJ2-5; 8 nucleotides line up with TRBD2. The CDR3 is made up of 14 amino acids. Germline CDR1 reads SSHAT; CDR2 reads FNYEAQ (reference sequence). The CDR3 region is CASSGSGTQETQYF. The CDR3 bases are TGTGCTAGCAGCGGTAGCGGGACCCAAGAGACCCAGTACTTC.

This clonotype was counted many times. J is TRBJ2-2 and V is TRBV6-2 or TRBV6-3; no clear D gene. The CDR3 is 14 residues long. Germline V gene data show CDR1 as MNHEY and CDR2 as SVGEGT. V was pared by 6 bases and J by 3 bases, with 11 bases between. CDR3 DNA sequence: TGTGCCAGCAGCCTAAGCACGGACACCGGGGAGCTGTTTTTT. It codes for CASSLSTDTGELFF.

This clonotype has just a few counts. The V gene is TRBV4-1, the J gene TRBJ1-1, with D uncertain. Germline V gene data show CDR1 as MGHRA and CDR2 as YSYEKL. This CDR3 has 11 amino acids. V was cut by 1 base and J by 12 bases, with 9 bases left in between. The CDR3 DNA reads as TGCGCCAGCAGCCAAGGCTCGTCTCCTTTCTTT. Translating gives CASSQGSSPFF.

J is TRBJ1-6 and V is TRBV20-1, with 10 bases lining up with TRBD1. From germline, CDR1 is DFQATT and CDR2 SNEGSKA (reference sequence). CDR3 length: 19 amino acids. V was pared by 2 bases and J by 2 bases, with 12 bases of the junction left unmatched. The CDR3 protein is CSARPVPGQGWTYNSPLHF. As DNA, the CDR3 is TGCAGTGCTAGACCCGTCCCGGGACAGGGGTGGACCTATAATTCACCCCTCCACTTT.

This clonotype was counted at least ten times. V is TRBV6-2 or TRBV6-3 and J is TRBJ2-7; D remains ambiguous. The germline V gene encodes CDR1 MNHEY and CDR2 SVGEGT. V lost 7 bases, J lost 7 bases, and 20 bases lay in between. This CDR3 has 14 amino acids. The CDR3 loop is CASNPSFDTAEQYF. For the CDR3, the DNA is TGTGCCAGCAATCCTAGTTTTGATACCGCGGAGCAGTACTTC.

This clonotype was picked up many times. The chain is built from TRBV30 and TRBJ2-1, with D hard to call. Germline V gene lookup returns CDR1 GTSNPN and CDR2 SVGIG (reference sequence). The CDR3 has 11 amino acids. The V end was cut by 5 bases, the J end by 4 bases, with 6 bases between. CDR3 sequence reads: CAWGEYNEQFF. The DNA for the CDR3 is TGTGCCTGGGGGGAATACAATGAGCAGTTCTTC.

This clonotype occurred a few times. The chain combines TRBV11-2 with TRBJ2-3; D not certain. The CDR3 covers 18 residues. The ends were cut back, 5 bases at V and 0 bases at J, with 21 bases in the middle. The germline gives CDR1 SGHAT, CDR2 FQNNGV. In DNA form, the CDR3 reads TGTGCCAGCAGCCCCCGGACCTTCGATGGTCCCAGCACAGATACGCAGTATTTT. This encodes CASSPRTFDGPSTDTQYF.

CDR3 coding DNA: TGTGCCAGCAGCTTAGTCTGGGGGGCCAGGCAGCCCCAGCATTTT. Amino acids: CASSLVWGARQPQHF. The V and J genes are TRBV7-8 and TRBJ1-5, with a possible D match to TRBD1 (6 bases). This CDR3 is 15 amino acids long. CDR1 is SGHVS and CDR2 is FQNEAQ in the germline V gene. Between the trimmed V and J ends, which lost 1 base and 7 bases, there was a span of 14 bases.

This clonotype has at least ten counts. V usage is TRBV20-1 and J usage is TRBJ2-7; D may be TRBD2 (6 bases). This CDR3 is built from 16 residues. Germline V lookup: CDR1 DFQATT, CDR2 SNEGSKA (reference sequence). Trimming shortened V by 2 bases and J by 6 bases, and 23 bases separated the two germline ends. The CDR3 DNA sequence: TGCAGTGCTAGAACCCCGACTAGTATAGATCTGGGCGAGCAGTACTTC. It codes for CSARTPTSIDLGEQYF.

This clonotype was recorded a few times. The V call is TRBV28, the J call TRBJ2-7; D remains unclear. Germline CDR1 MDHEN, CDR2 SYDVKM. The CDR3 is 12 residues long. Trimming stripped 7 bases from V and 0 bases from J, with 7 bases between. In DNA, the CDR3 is TGTGCCAGCACCGGCAGCTCCTACGAGCAGTACTTC. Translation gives CASTGSSYEQYF.

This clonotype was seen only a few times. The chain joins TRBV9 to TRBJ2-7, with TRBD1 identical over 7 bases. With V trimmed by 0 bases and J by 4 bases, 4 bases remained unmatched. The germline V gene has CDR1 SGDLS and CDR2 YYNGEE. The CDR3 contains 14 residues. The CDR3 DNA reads TGTGCCAGCAGCGTAGGTGGGACAGCATACGAGCAGTACTTC. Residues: CASSVGGTAYEQYF.

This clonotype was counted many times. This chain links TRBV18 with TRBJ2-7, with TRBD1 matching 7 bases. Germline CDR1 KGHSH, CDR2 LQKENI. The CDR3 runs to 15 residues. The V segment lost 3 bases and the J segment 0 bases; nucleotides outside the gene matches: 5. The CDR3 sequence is CASSPTDRNSYEQYF. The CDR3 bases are TGTGCCAGCTCACCGACGGACAGGAACTCCTACGAGCAGTACTTC. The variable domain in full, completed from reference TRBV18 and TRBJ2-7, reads NAGVMQNPRHLVRRRGQEARLRCSPMKGHSHVYWYRQLPEEGLKFMVYLQKENIIDESGMPKERFSAEFPKEGPSILRIQQVVRGDSAAYFCASSPTDRNSYEQYFGPGTRLTVT.